This T cell receptor beta chain originates from a study of OX40 agonist ivuxolimab in advanced cancers. Study-wide context: Ivuxolimab was an agonistic, fully human IgG2 monoclonal antibody directed against OX40 (CD134), a costimulatory receptor. Peripheral TCRbeta sequencing was intended to test whether TCR sequence diversity was altered and clonal T-cell expansion was caused by ivuxolimab. The dose-escalation cohort was around 83% male with a mean age of roughly 62 years, ranging from roughly 20 to 80. Partial responses occurred in three dose-escalation patients: two with cutaneous melanoma and one with hepatocellular carcinoma. Patients were allowed to have had prior anti-PD-1, anti-PD-L1 or anti-CTLA-4 therapy, and around 43% of the dose-escalation patients had been treated with checkpoint inhibitors. Intravenous ivuxolimab was administered to patients every 2 weeks at six dose levels: 0.01, 0.1, 0.3, 1.5, 3 and 10 mg/kg. Of the roughly 51 patients in dose escalation, 19 had hepatocellular carcinoma, some 15 had melanoma, 9 had renal cell carcinoma and 9 had head and neck cancer. The paper describes the monotherapy dose-escalation part (N of about 47 patients) of the phase I trial of ivuxolimab. General conclusions and limits of the study: Which antigens the clonally expanded peripheral T cells were specific for was not determined. After ivuxolimab, CD8+ T cells had more expanded clones than CD4+ T cells on average. Low levels of normalized T-cell clonal expansion were also seen in some patients who did not respond. In partial responders in the 0.1-3.0 mg/kg groups, normalized peripheral clonal expansion was found to be among the lowest, especially among CD8+ T cells. At doses of 0.1 to 3.0 mg/kg, clonal expansion of both CD4+ and CD8+ T cells in blood was seen between baseline and week 6.

About this clone itself: This receptor's antigen is unknown. Base qualities are not recorded, but no much larger clone differs from it by a single base.

For sequencing of the TCRbeta CDR3 region, genomic DNA was extracted from the sorted cells. TCRbeta CDR3 regions were sequenced using the immunoSEQ Assay. TCRdb carries this immuneACCESS record with in-frame sequences only. Its versions omit some clonotypes, under half of them owing to an unresolved V gene in the studies checked, with the rest unexplained. The sample yields 65,000 to 85,000 clones; 93% were counted once. Of the sample, roughly 13% falls within the top ten clones. The trial excluded patients who had a history of autoimmune disease or who were on systemic immunosuppression. In every dose cohort, peripheral blood was drawn for TCR sequencing at baseline, cycle 4 day 1, and cycle 7 day 1. The samples were taken from a phase I, first-in-human, multicenter, open-label dose-escalation trial of ivuxolimab. Adults with locally advanced or metastatic melanoma, renal cell carcinoma, hepatocellular carcinoma or head and neck squamous cell carcinoma were enrolled in the trial. Before TCR sequencing, CD4+ T cells and CD8+ T cells from peripheral blood were sorted into separate populations.

The source material was CD4+ or CD8+ T cells sorted from blood, sampled in a trial of the OX40 agonist ivuxolimab. The TCR sequence derives from an adult with an advanced solid tumor such as melanoma, head and neck, liver or kidney cancer.

CDR3 sequence: CASSLGAGTEAFF. The bases are TGTGCCAGCAGCTTAGGCGCGGGAACTGAAGCTTTCTTT. The chain couples TRBV7-7 to TRBJ1-1; no D gene can be assigned with confidence. The germline V gene (reference sequence) sets CDR1 to SSHAT and CDR2 to FNYEAQ. The CDR3 numbers 13 residues from cysteine through phenylalanine. Of the read, only the CDR3 DNA is kept; its 39 bases are in frame from base 1. V lost 1 base and J lost 5 bases; the stretch between them is 8 bases long. Beyond the CDR3, the reference TRBV7-7 and TRBJ1-1 genes provide the residues; the full variable domain reads: GAGVSQSPRYKVTKRGQDVTLRCDPISSHATLYWYQQALGQGPEFLTYFNYEAQPDKSGLPSDRFSAERPEGSISTLTIQRTEQRDSAMYRCASSLGAGTEAFFGQGTRLTVV.